This T cell receptor beta chain was found in a study of cytomegalovirus exposure and HLA in healthy donors. Germline V CDR1 and CDR2: SGHDT, YYEEEE. The CDR3 covers 15 residues. V shed 5 bases and J shed 0 bases, with 12 bases lying between them. The study ran its PCR with 60 Vbeta and 13 Jbeta primers. Profiling relied on immunoSEQ multiplex PCR, and the TCRdb table lists in-frame clones only, not all of them. The table records 95,000 to 150,000 clones, roughly 72% of them present only once. Sequenced: PBMCs. This clonotype originated in a man between 35 and 55 years old in good health and CMV-seropositive. The gene calls are TRBV5-6 and TRBJ1-3; possibly TRBD1 for D (5 bases). CDR3 amino acids: CASSPTAFSGNTIYF. The CDR3 DNA is TGTGCCAGCAGTCCGACAGCGTTCTCTGGAAACACCATATATTTT.